This T cell receptor beta chain came from a study of T cell changes during pregnancy in multiple sclerosis (dated by TCRdb to the late 2010s). With respect to the entire study: The study looked at changes in the T cell repertoire across pregnancy in women with multiple sclerosis.

Library prep was done by the immunoSEQ multiplex PCR assay. Not all clones reach the TCRdb copy of this immuneACCESS table, which keeps in-frame sequences only. Checked studies attribute under half of the gap to unresolved V genes and leave the rest unexplained. This sample gives about 85,000 clones in total; just over 90% of them show up just once. Approximately 2.4% of the sample lies in the top ten. Points on this clone: There is no known antigen for this receptor. Base qualities are not recorded, but no much larger clone differs from it by a single base.

Reading from cysteine to phenylalanine, the CDR3 counts 15 amino acids. Kept here is only the CDR3 DNA, which spans 45 bases and is read in frame from base 1. The germline V gene (reference sequence) specifies LNHNV as CDR1 and YYDKDF as CDR2. V is reduced by 1 base and J by 1 base, leaving a spacing of 11 bases between them. The material was peripheral blood, obtained in the first trimester of pregnancy. The rearranged chain carries TRBV15 and TRBJ2-7; possibly the D gene is TRBD1, per 6 matching bases. This TCR was recovered from a female donor with multiple sclerosis, enrolled in a pregnancy study. The CDR3 is CATSRGRGWSYEQYF. Read as DNA, the sequence is TGTGCCACCAGCAGAGGCAGGGGTTGGTCCTACGAGCAGTACTTC.